Listed here are 14 T cell receptor beta chains from one sample, sequenced in a study of blood T cell repertoires in COVID-19 (dated by TCRdb to the early 2020s). The receptor library was made with the immunoSEQ multiplex PCR assay. TCRdb retrieved this table from immuneACCESS and kept in-frame rearrangements only. Not all clones are present; in checked studies, unresolved V genes account for under half, and no reason is known for the remainder. The sample records about 120,000 clones, around 81% of which are singletons. The ten most abundant clones make up 12% of the sample. Material: peripheral blood. The receptors originated from a man aged 55 to 70 with acute or convalescent COVID-19.

V is TRBV18 and J is TRBJ2-7, with 7 bases fitting TRBD2. Germline-derived CDR1 and CDR2 are KGHSH and LQKENI. The CDR3 is 15 residues long. With V trimmed by 1 base and J by 5 bases, 8 bases remained unmatched. The CDR3 reads CASSPLGGSFNEQYF. CDR3 sequence (DNA): TGTGCCAGCTCACCACTCGGCGGGAGCTTCAACGAGCAGTACTTC.

V is TRBV28 and J is TRBJ2-1; D may be TRBD1 (5 bases). The CDR3 contains 15 residues. With 6 bases removed from V and 3 bases from J, the gap between germline ends came to 15 bases. Looked up from germline, CDR1 is MDHEN and CDR2 is SYDVKM. Written as DNA, the CDR3 is TGTGCCAGCAGGGCAGGGTCCCCTGACTACAATGAGCAGTTCTTC. This gives the protein CASRAGSPDYNEQFF. Based on the CDR3 plus reference TRBV28 and TRBJ2-1, the full variable domain is DVKVTQSSRYLVKRTGEKVFLECVQDMDHENMFWYRQDPGLGLRLIYFSYDVKMKEKGDIPEGYSVSREKKERFSLILESASTNQTSMYLCASRAGSPDYNEQFFGPGTRLTVL.

V is TRBV15 and J is TRBJ2-7; TRBD1 aligns across 8 bases. The length of the CDR3 is 16 residues. V was clipped by 0 bases and J by 3 bases; unmatched bases: 7. Germline values: CDR1 LNHNV, CDR2 YYDKDF (reference sequence). The CDR3 reads CATSRDRGTGVYEQYF. DNA of the CDR3: TGTGCCACCAGCAGAGACCGGGGGACAGGAGTCTACGAGCAGTACTTC.

The gene calls are TRBV7-2 and TRBJ2-1; 8 bases match TRBD1. The CDR3 runs 14 residues. Germline V gene data show CDR1 as SGHTA and CDR2 as FQGNSA. The J segment lost 7 bases and the V segment lost 1 base, leaving 3 bases of the junction unmatched. The CDR3 DNA sequence: TGTGCCAGCAGCTTAGAGACAGGGGAAAATGAGCAGTTCTTC. Translating gives CASSLETGENEQFF. The full variable domain, with the rest looked up from reference TRBV7-2 and TRBJ2-1, is GAGVSQSPSNKVTEKGKDVELRCDPISGHTALYWYRQSLGQGLEFLIYFQGNSAPDKSGLPSDRFSAERTGGSVSTLTIQRTQQEDSAVYLCASSLETGENEQFFGPGTRLTVL.

This clone was seen only once. The CDR3 spells CASSPGDYTYNEQFF. DNA for the CDR3: TGTGCCAGCTCACCGGGGGACTACACCTACAATGAGCAGTTCTTC. The rearrangement links TRBV18 to TRBJ2-1, with 7 bases that match TRBD2. The CDR3 consists of 15 residues. V shed 3 bases, J shed 2 bases, and the junction held 4 bases outside the gene matches. In germline, CDR1 is KGHSH, CDR2 LQKENI.

The chain uses TRBV7-2 and TRBJ1-2; D not certain. The V end was cut by 5 bases, the J end by 1 base, with 11 bases between. There are 14 residues in the CDR3. CDR1 is SGHTA, CDR2 FQGNSA, per germline. In DNA form, the CDR3 reads TGTGCCAGCAGCGCCGCGGGTTATAACTATGGCTACACCTTC. Amino acids: CASSAAGYNYGYTF.

A few counts support this clone. The chain employs TRBV19 and TRBJ1-5; unclear D gene. The CDR3 is made up of 12 amino acids. Germline assignment: CDR1 LNHDA and CDR2 SQIVND (reference sequence). V lost 4 bases, J lost 6 bases, and 7 bases lay in between. The DNA for the CDR3 is TGTGCCAGTAGTAGGGGAGGTCAGCCCCAGCATTTT. Protein product: CASSRGGQPQHF. The full variable domain, with the rest looked up from reference TRBV19 and TRBJ1-5, is DGGITQSPKYLFRKEGQNVTLSCEQNLNHDAMYWYRQDPGQGLRLIYYSQIVNDFQKGDIAEGYSVSREKKESFPLTVTSAQKNPTAFYLCASSRGGQPQHFGDGTRLSIL.

This clone has just one count. V gene TRBV7-9 combines with J gene TRBJ1-1; no definite D call. The length of the CDR3 is 13 residues. In germline, CDR1 is SEHNR, CDR2 FQNEAQ (reference sequence). The V end lost 1 base, the J end lost 3 bases, and 6 bases lay between the germline ends. The CDR3 region is CASSLERDTEAFF. CDR3 DNA: TGTGCCAGCAGCTTAGAGAGGGACACTGAAGCTTTCTTT.

Turning to this clone: The same CDR3 can be traced to other DNA sequences in this sample. The chain is built from TRBV3-1 (or the pseudogene TRBV3-2) and TRBJ1-2; 7 bases match TRBD1. The CDR3 has 15 amino acids. Germline loops: CDR1 LGHDT, CDR2 YNNKEL (reference sequence). The J segment lost 0 bases and the V segment lost 4 bases, leaving 5 bases of the junction unmatched. The CDR3 DNA reads as TGTGCCAGCAGCCGGGGGGACAGCTCTAACTATGGCTACACCTTC. Amino acid sequence: CASSRGDSSNYGYTF.

J is TRBJ1-4 and V is TRBV25-1, with D possibly being TRBD1 (5 bases). The V end was cut by 5 bases, the J end by 7 bases, with 17 bases between. The CDR3 contains 15 residues. Germline CDR1 reads MGHDK; CDR2 reads SYGVNS. CDR3 residues: CASSSQRGRGEKLFF. The CDR3 coding sequence is TGTGCCAGCAGTTCACAGCGGGGTAGGGGTGAAAAACTGTTTTTT.

V gene TRBV2 combines with J gene TRBJ1-4; TRBD1 is a possible D gene (6 bases). This CDR3 spans 19 amino acids. Germline V gene data show CDR1 as SNHLY and CDR2 as FYNNEI. V was pared by 6 bases and J by 5 bases, with 28 bases between. CDR3 amino acids: CASSRNLQGRSRGNEKLFF. The CDR3 DNA reads TGTGCCAGCAGCCGAAACCTGCAGGGGCGCTCAAGGGGGAATGAAAAACTGTTTTTT.

The chain couples TRBV25-1 to TRBJ1-2, with 7 bases fitting TRBD1. The CDR3 totals 13 residues. Germline V lookup: CDR1 MGHDK, CDR2 SYGVNS. V lost 4 bases, J lost 7 bases, and 6 bases stayed unmatched. The CDR3 sequence is CASSVGGGVGYTF. The DNA of the CDR3 is TGTGCCAGCAGTGTAGGAGGGGGCGTTGGCTACACCTTC.

V is TRBV5-1 and J is TRBJ1-3; D unclear. V lost 4 bases and J 0 bases, leaving 14 bases between the germline ends. Germline-derived CDR1 and CDR2 are SGHRS and YFSETQ. This CDR3 is built from 16 residues. The CDR3 coding sequence is TGCGCCAGCAGCGCACAGCCCCCTGACTCTGGAAACACCATATATTTT. Encoded protein: CASSAQPPDSGNTIYF.

This chain links TRBV5-1 with TRBJ1-3; D is undetermined. The CDR3 length is 14 residues. V was shortened by 3 bases and J by 9 bases, with 16 bases between the two germline ends. Germline values: CDR1 SGHRS, CDR2 YFSETQ. DNA of the CDR3: TGCGCCAGCAGCTCTGGTCCTTTGGGAGGCACCATATATTTT. Amino acids: CASSSGPLGGTIYF.